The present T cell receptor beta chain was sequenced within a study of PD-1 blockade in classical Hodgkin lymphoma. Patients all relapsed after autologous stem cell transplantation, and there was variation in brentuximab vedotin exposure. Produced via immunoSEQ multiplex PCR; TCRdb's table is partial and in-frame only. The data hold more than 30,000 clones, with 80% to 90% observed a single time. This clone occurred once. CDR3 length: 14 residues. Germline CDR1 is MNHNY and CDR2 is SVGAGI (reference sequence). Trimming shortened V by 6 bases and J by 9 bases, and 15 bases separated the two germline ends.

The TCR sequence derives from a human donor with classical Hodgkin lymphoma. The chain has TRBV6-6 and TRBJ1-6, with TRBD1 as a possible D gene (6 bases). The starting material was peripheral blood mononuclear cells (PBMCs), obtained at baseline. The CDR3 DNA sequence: TGTGCCAGCAGCTGGGGGGACACCGGTTCACCCCTCCACTTT. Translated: CASSWGDTGSPLHF.